A selection of T cell receptor beta chains follows, all from one sample in a study of T-cell reconstitution after alpha-beta-depleted transplantation in children. TCRdb re-derived calls from the PCR reads in MiXCR, one entry per CDR3 protein. The sample lists 350,000 to 500,000 distinct CDR3 sequences, about 45% seen once, with approximately 30% in the top ten. The sample consisted of PBMCs, taken before TCRalphabeta/CD19-depleted stem cell transplant. These receptors all come from a girl aged 2-10 years with aplastic anemia, due to receive a stem cell transplant. Both conserved end residues are part of each CDR3. The order of the fields is clone size, CDR3 length, J gene, V gene, D gene, CDR3 protein, CDR3 DNA. D genes are given only for firm matches. Clone sizes are given selectively: once, few, many, or a class where the clone is expanded.

>.|20|TRBJ2-2|TRBV20-1|TRBD1
CSASPGQGSISLKNTGELFF
TGCAGTGCTAGTCCGGGACAGGGGTCTATCTCCCTGAAGAACACCGGGGAGCTGTTTTTT
>.|16|TRBJ2-7|TRBV4-1|.
CASSQEVWPGSYEQYF
TGCGCCAGCAGCCAAGAAGTCTGGCCAGGGAGCTACGAGCAGTACTTC
>many|14|TRBJ2-7|TRBV19|TRBD1
CASSDRGMSYEQYF
TGTGCCAGTAGTGACAGGGGGATGTCCTACGAGCAGTACTTC
>.|14|TRBJ2-3|TRBV2|.
CASTLQGLTDTQYF
TGTGCCAGCACATTACAGGGTCTCACAGATACGCAGTATTTT
>once|18|TRBJ1-3|TRBV7-8|.
CASSSKPFTDISGNTIYF
TGTGCCAGCAGCTCCAAGCCCTTCACGGATATCTCTGGAAACACCATATATTTT
>few|12|TRBJ1-2|TRBV7-2|TRBD1
CASSSPDRGKTF
TGTGCCAGCAGCTCTCCGGACAGGGGAAAGACCTTC
>.|15|TRBJ1-2|TRBV6-5|.
CASSYRRSRNYGYTF
TGTGCCAGCAGTTACAGGCGGAGTCGTAACTATGGCTACACCTTC
>.|13|TRBJ2-1|TRBV20-1|.
CSARGQLIDEQFF
TGCAGTGCTAGGGGCCAGCTCATCGATGAGCAGTTCTTC
>.|17|TRBJ2-7|TRBV10-3|.
CATRPRTSGGRGYEQYF
TGTGCCACCCGCCCCCGTACGAGCGGTGGCAGGGGATACGAGCAGTACTTC
>.|17|TRBJ2-5|TRBV11-2|TRBD2
CASSLDDVGLAGETQYF
TGTGCCAGCAGCTTAGATGATGTGGGACTAGCGGGGGAGACCCAGTACTTC
>.|15|TRBJ2-2|TRBV20-1|TRBD2
CSASPIAGMTGELFF
TGCAGTGCTTCACCAATAGCGGGAATGACCGGGGAGCTGTTTTTT
>few|17|TRBJ2-5|TRBV20-1|TRBD2
CSATAGFLAGVRETQYF
TGCAGTGCTACGGCCGGGTTCCTAGCGGGAGTTAGAGAGACCCAGTACTTC
>.|14|TRBJ2-5|TRBV18|.
CASSPIPAGETQYF
TGTGCCAGCTCACCAATCCCAGCGGGAGAGACCCAGTACTTC
>few|15|TRBJ2-1|TRBV2|.
CASGGIRSSYNEQFF
TGTGCCAGCGGGGGTATTCGGAGCTCCTACAATGAGCAGTTCTTC
>.|11|TRBJ1-2|TRBV20-1|.
CSAGGPYGYTF
TGCAGTGCCGGAGGTCCCTATGGCTACACCTTC
>.|15|TRBJ2-7|TRBV4-1|.
CASSQGRGGEVEQYF
TGCGCCAGCAGCCAGGGCAGGGGAGGTGAGGTCGAGCAGTACTTC
>many|15|TRBJ2-3|TRBV4-2|TRBD2
CASSQQAGATDTQYF
TGTGCCAGCAGCCAGCAAGCGGGAGCGACAGATACGCAGTATTTT
>many|15|TRBJ1-5|TRBV28|.
CASITLDSSNQPQHF
TGTGCCAGCATTACACTCGACAGTAGCAATCAGCCCCAGCATTTT
>.|16|TRBJ2-7|TRBV28|TRBD1
CASSLAGVQGDYEQYF
TGTGCCAGCAGCCTTGCGGGTGTACAGGGGGACTACGAGCAGTACTTC
>.|14|TRBJ2-1|TRBV7-3|TRBD2
CASSLVGGDNEQFF
TGTGCCAGCAGCTTAGTGGGGGGGGACAATGAGCAGTTCTTC
>.|16|TRBJ2-2|TRBV28|.
CASSLNLGDIPGELFF
TGTGCCAGCAGTTTAAATCTGGGGGACATTCCAGGGGAGCTGTTTTTT
>.|14|TRBJ2-3|TRBV20-1|TRBD2
CSARTSPNTDTQYF
TGCAGTGCTCGGACTAGTCCAAACACAGATACGCAGTATTTT
>.|16|TRBJ2-1|TRBV5-1|TRBD2
CASSRSGAPSYNEQFF
TGCGCCAGCAGCAGGAGCGGGGCCCCCTCCTACAATGAGCAGTTCTTC
>.|15|TRBJ2-2|TRBV5-1|TRBD1
CASSRDRVNTGELFF
TGCGCCAGCAGCCGGGACAGGGTGAACACCGGGGAGCTGTTTTTT
>.|15|TRBJ2-5|TRBV11-2|.
CASSLGPVVEETQYF
TGTGCCAGCAGCTTGGGCCCCGTGGTAGAAGAGACCCAGTACTTC
>.|18|TRBJ2-2|TRBV5-1|TRBD2
CASSLLSSGRSTTGELFF
TGCGCCAGCAGCTTGCTTTCTAGCGGGAGGAGTACCACCGGGGAGCTGTTTTTT
>many|14|TRBJ2-1|TRBV5-1|.
CASSLTGLVHEQFF
TGCGCCAGCAGCTTGACTGGACTGGTGCATGAGCAGTTCTTC
>.|13|TRBJ1-5|TRBV15|.
CATSRDPVQPQHF
TGTGCCACCAGCAGAGATCCGGTACAGCCCCAGCATTTT